This TCR beta chain was documented in a study of identical twins. V dropped 2 bases and J dropped 3 bases, with 5 bases sitting between them. This CDR3 contains 13 residues. CDR1 and CDR2 from the germline V gene are WSHSY and SAAADI. Study results and limitations: Out-of-frame beta chain sequences displayed weaker excess sharing between twins.

TCRdb re-derived calls from the 5' RACE reads in MiXCR, one entry per CDR3 protein. The sample holds 1.5 million to 2 million distinct CDR3 sequences, less than 35% seen once. This clonotype was counted a few times. The target antigen is unknown. The V gene is TRBV10-2, the J gene TRBJ1-5; D call uncertain. The source of this sequence is a newborn girl in good health. The sequenced material came from cord blood. As DNA, the CDR3 is TGCGCCAGCAGTGAGAACAACAATCAGCCCCAGCATTTT. It translates to CASSENNNQPQHF.